This T cell receptor beta chain is drawn from a study of T cell changes during pregnancy in multiple sclerosis. The repertoire was sequenced with immunoSEQ multiplex PCR; TCRdb's copy has only in-frame clones and lacks some. The sample gives approximately 110,000 clones, 92% of which show up once; 1.5% is in the top ten. Looked up from germline, CDR1 is MNHEY and CDR2 is SVGAGI. The V end was cut by 6 bases, the J end by 0 bases, with 11 bases between. The CDR3 runs to 15 residues. The receptor's source is a female donor with multiple sclerosis, enrolled in a pregnancy study. Sample: peripheral blood, taken in the third trimester of pregnancy. The chain has TRBV6-5 and TRBJ2-2; tentatively, D is TRBD2 (5 bases). In nucleotides, the CDR3 is TGTGCCAGCAGCCGCTTCGGGGCGAACACCGGGGAGCTGTTTTTT. This encodes CASSRFGANTGELFF.